Listed below are T cell receptor beta chains from one sample, sequenced in a study of blood T cell repertoires in COVID-19. TCRdb keeps only in-frame clones here, not all; method: immunoSEQ multiplex PCR. Of hundreds of thousands of clones in the sample, 85% to 90% were seen once. Sequencing was done on a sample of PBMCs or T cells enriched from blood (not recorded which). The receptors were gathered from a man in his fifties who had been exposed to COVID-19. The CDR3 runs from the conserved cysteine through the conserved F or W. The D gene is left open where the match is weak. For some rows the clone size is stated as once, few or many, or as a class when expanded; others skip it.

D gene	V gene	J gene	clone size	CDR3 protein	CDR3 DNA
TRBD2	TRBV5-1	TRBJ2-7	-	CASSEQGEGYEQYF	TGCGCCAGCAGCGAACAAGGGGAGGGTTACGAGCAGTACTTC
-	TRBV28	TRBJ1-2	-	CASSKPPRYGYTF	TGTGCCAGCAGCAAACCCCCACGGTATGGCTACACCTTC
TRBD2	TRBV3-1/TRBV3-2	TRBJ2-3	-	CASSHPRGLAERDTQYF	TGTGCCAGCAGCCATCCCCGTGGACTAGCGGAGCGGGATACGCAGTATTTT
TRBD2	TRBV7-2	TRBJ2-1	-	CASSPPSGGTSRGNEQFF	TGTGCCAGCAGCCCACCCAGCGGGGGGACTAGCAGGGGCAATGAGCAGTTCTTC
-	TRBV29-1	TRBJ1-5	-	CSVEGPGGNQPQHF	TGCAGCGTTGAGGGGCCAGGCGGCAATCAGCCCCAGCATTTT
-	TRBV12-3/TRBV12-4	TRBJ1-5	-	CASSTRGRPQHF	TGTGCCAGCAGTACCCGGGGTCGGCCCCAGCATTTT
-	TRBV23-1	TRBJ1-2	-	CASSQDSRNYGYTF	TGCGCCAGCAGTCAAGACAGCCGTAACTATGGCTACACCTTC
TRBD1	TRBV5-6	TRBJ1-4	once	CASSQKRTGLGEKLFF	TGTGCCAGCAGCCAAAAGCGGACAGGGCTGGGAGAAAAACTGTTTTTT
-	TRBV5-6	TRBJ2-5	-	CASSSGRVETQYF	TGTGCCAGCAGCTCGGGCAGGGTGGAGACCCAGTACTTC
-	TRBV3-1/TRBV3-2	TRBJ1-1	-	CASSQRQSVTEAFF	TGTGCCAGCAGCCAGCGGCAGTCGGTCACTGAAGCTTTCTTT
-	TRBV27	TRBJ1-4	-	CASSFSGGTSNEKLFF	TGTGCCAGCAGTTTCAGTGGAGGGACTTCTAATGAAAAACTGTTTTTT
-	TRBV28	TRBJ1-5	once	CASSFLGEGNQPQHF	TGTGCCAGCAGTTTTCTGGGAGAAGGCAATCAGCCCCAGCATTTT
-	TRBV4-2	TRBJ1-5	-	CASSQVTENQPQHF	TGTGCCAGCAGCCAAGTAACAGAAAATCAGCCCCAGCATTTT
TRBD1	TRBV7-2	TRBJ2-2	-	CASSVTGDRGALFF	TGTGCCAGCAGCGTAACCGGGGACAGGGGGGCGCTGTTTTTT
-	TRBV7-9	TRBJ2-7	-	CASSRRGDEQYF	TGTGCCAGCAGCCGCAGGGGGGACGAGCAGTACTTC
-	TRBV27	TRBJ1-1	-	CASSPGHYGEAFF	TGTGCCAGCAGTCCCGGACACTACGGTGAAGCTTTCTTT
-	TRBV6-5	TRBJ1-5	-	CATDNRIYSNQPQHF	TGTGCCACCGATAACAGGATCTATAGCAATCAGCCCCAGCATTTT
-	TRBV5-1	TRBJ1-4	-	CASSQQGTTNEKLFF	TGCGCCAGCAGCCAACAGGGCACAACTAATGAAAAACTGTTTTTT
-	TRBV20-1	TRBJ1-1	-	CSASPPPGWGLGTEAFF	TGCAGTGCTAGTCCCCCCCCGGGGTGGGGACTTGGAACTGAAGCTTTCTTT
TRBD1	TRBV3-1/TRBV3-2	TRBJ2-4	-	CASSPPGTGPIQYF	TGTGCCAGCAGCCCCCCGGGGACAGGGCCCATTCAGTACTTC
-	TRBV24-1	TRBJ1-4	-	CATSDPQGEGKGEKLFF	TGTGCCACCAGTGATCCGCAAGGGGAGGGGAAAGGAGAAAAACTGTTTTTT
-	TRBV2	TRBJ2-2	-	CASSDPGMNTGELFF	TGTGCCAGCAGTGATCCGGGTATGAACACCGGGGAGCTGTTTTTT
-	TRBV30	TRBJ1-3	-	CAWSREMYSGNTIYF	TGTGCCTGGAGTCGAGAGATGTACTCTGGAAACACCATATATTTT
-	TRBV18	TRBJ1-2	-	CASSPPMSRNYGYTF	TGTGCCAGCTCACCACCGATGAGTAGAAACTATGGCTACACCTTC
TRBD1	TRBV6-4	TRBJ1-6	-	CASSDPDRKLTLLHF	TGTGCCAGCAGTGACCCGGACAGGAAGCTAACTCTCCTCCACTTT
-	TRBV9	TRBJ2-6	-	CASRHAVGHSNSGANVLTF	TGTGCCAGCAGACACGCGGTTGGACACTCAAACTCTGGGGCCAACGTCCTGACTTTC
-	TRBV5-1	TRBJ2-7	few	CASSWDGSSYEQYF	TGCGCCAGCAGCTGGGACGGGAGCTCCTACGAGCAGTACTTC
-	TRBV21-1	TRBJ2-3	-	CASSKGACGGRAPDTQYF	TGTGCCAGCAGCAAAGGGGCTTGCGGCGGGAGGGCCCCAGATACGCAGTATTTT
TRBD2	TRBV3-1/TRBV3-2	TRBJ2-7	once	CASSQGTSPLYEQYF	TGTGCCAGCAGCCAGGGGACTAGTCCGCTCTACGAGCAGTACTTC
-	TRBV4-1	TRBJ1-2	-	CASSQRGNIDASGYTF	TGCGCCAGCAGCCAAAGGGGGAATATCGACGCTAGTGGCTACACCTTC
-	TRBV10-3	TRBJ1-2	-	CAISEKGVLGYTF	TGTGCCATCAGTGAGAAAGGGGTCTTGGGCTACACCTTC
-	TRBV4-2	TRBJ2-7	-	CASSQEGQDYEQYF	TGTGCCAGCAGCCAAGAAGGTCAGGACTACGAGCAGTACTTC
-	TRBV5-1	TRBJ2-1	-	CASSLGRTRESSSYNEQFF	TGCGCCAGCAGCTTGGGAAGGACGAGGGAATCAAGCTCCTACAATGAGCAGTTCTTC
-	TRBV20-1	TRBJ2-5	-	CSAAPTETQYF	TGCAGTGCTGCCCCAACTGAGACCCAGTACTTC
TRBD2	TRBV11-2	TRBJ2-1	-	CASTRRGGYNEQFF	TGTGCCAGCACCCGCCGGGGGGGGTACAATGAGCAGTTCTTC
TRBD1	TRBV3-1/TRBV3-2	TRBJ2-7	once	CASSGRPGQTTSYEQYF	TGTGCCAGCAGCGGCCGACCGGGACAGACTACCTCCTACGAGCAGTACTTC
TRBD1	TRBV24-1	TRBJ2-2	-	CATSDLDRAVGTGELFF	TGTGCCACCAGTGATCTGGACAGGGCGGTAGGCACCGGGGAGCTGTTTTTT
-	TRBV28	TRBJ1-1	once	CASSPPDTEAFF	TGTGCCAGCAGTCCCCCGGACACTGAAGCTTTCTTT
TRBD1	TRBV18	TRBJ2-4	once	CASSGDRGNENIQYF	TGTGCCAGCTCAGGGGACAGGGGAAACGAAAACATTCAGTACTTC
-	TRBV4-1	TRBJ1-4	once	CASSPGQHSEKLFF	TGCGCCAGCAGTCCGGGACAACATTCTGAAAAACTGTTTTTT
-	TRBV24-1	TRBJ2-2	-	CATSDVPGQNTGELFF	TGTGCCACCAGTGATGTACCGGGACAGAACACCGGGGAGCTGTTTTTT
TRBD1	TRBV5-1	TRBJ2-3	-	CASSLLGGGTGGRAQYF	TGCGCCAGCAGCTTGTTAGGTGGCGGGACAGGAGGACGGGCGCAGTATTTT
-	TRBV19	TRBJ2-2	-	CASSTRVGVGGELFF	TGTGCCAGTAGTACCCGTGTAGGGGTAGGCGGGGAGCTGTTTTTT
TRBD1	TRBV18	TRBJ1-2	once	CASSLNQEGARYGYTF	TGTGCCAGCTCATTAAACCAGGAGGGGGCGCGATATGGCTACACCTTC
TRBD1	TRBV28	TRBJ1-5	-	CASRAGTDIYSNQPQHF	TGTGCCAGCAGGGCCGGGACAGATATTTATAGCAATCAGCCCCAGCATTTT
TRBD1	TRBV5-1	TRBJ2-7	-	CASSPDRGRISYEQYF	TGCGCCAGCAGCCCAGACAGGGGGCGGATCTCCTACGAGCAGTACTTC